This section outlines one T cell receptor (beta chain) sequence together with its context. What it recognizes is unknown. The source material, RNA transcripts, was used to amplify TCR beta CDR3 regions. The study used the HTBI primer set for a first-round RT-PCR of the TCR CDR3. TCRdb analysed the multiplex PCR reads with MiXCR anew, one entry per CDR3 protein. The profile shows some 510,000 distinct CDR3 sequences, less than 25% of them singletons. The data originate from a study of T cells in Graves' hyperthyroidism and ophthalmopathy. The patients, who ranged from 18 to 65 in age, presented with newly diagnosed hyperthyroidism lasting under 2 months. From approximately 9.1 ml of fresh peripheral blood, PBMCs were isolated. Trimming pared 0 bases from V and 10 bases from J, leaving 25 bases between. The V gene's germline CDR1 is GTSNPN and CDR2 SVGIG (reference sequence). The CDR3 extends over 17 amino acids.

Study-wide results and caveats: Model output signaled ophthalmopathy a median approximately 6 months ahead of onset. The blood repertoire included most of the expanded thyroid clonotypes above 0.001.

Sequencing was done on a sample of blood. The receptor comes from a man between 18 and 29 years old with Graves' hyperthyroidism. The chain has TRBV30 and TRBJ2-4, with D possibly matching TRBD1 (5 bases). The CDR3 loop is CAWSVQSSWQGSGIQYF. The CDR3 DNA sequence: TGTGCCTGGAGTGTACAGTCTTCCTGGCAGGGAAGTGGGATTCAGTACTTC.